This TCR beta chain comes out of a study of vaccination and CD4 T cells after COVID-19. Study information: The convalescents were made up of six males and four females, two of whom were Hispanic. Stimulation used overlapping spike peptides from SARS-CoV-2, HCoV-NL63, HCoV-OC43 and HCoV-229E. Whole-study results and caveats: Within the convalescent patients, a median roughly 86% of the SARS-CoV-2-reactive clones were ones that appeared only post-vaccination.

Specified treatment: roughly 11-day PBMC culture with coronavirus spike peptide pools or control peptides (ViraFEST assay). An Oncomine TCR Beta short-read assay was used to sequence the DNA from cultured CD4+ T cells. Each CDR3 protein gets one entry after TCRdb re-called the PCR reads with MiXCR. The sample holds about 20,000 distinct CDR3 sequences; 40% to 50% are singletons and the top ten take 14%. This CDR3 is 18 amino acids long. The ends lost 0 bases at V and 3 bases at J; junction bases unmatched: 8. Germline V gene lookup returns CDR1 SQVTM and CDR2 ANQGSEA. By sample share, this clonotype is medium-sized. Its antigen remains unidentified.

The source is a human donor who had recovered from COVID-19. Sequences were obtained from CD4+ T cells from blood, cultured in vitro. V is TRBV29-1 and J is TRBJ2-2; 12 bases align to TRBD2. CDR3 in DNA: TGCAGCGTTGAAGATTTTACTAGCGGGGGGTCTTACACCGGGGAGCTGTTTTTT. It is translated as CSVEDFTSGGSYTGELFF.